The 28 T cell receptor beta chains in this list originate from one sample, sequenced in a study of T cell changes during pregnancy in multiple sclerosis. Clones were sequenced by immunoSEQ multiplex PCR, and TCRdb holds only the in-frame ones, with some missing. This table has about 27,000 clones, around nine tenths appearing once. Specimen: CD8+ T cells from peripheral blood mononuclear cells, collected in the second trimester of pregnancy. The source of these receptors is a female donor with multiple sclerosis, enrolled in a pregnancy study.

The chain joins TRBV4-1 to TRBJ1-1; a possible D gene is TRBD1 (5 bases). Trimming pared 0 bases from V and 7 bases from J, leaving 12 bases between. Per germline, CDR1 MGHRA and CDR2 YSYEKL. The CDR3 consists of 14 residues. CDR3 in DNA: TGCGCCAGCAGCCAAGATACCAGGGTGGATGAAGCTTTCTTT. It translates to CASSQDTRVDEAFF.

This clone was seen a single time. This chain joins TRBV7-9 and TRBJ2-7; 13 bases are shared with TRBD2. V dropped 6 bases and J dropped 3; count of bases not matched to a gene: 8. The CDR3 length is 16 residues. Germline CDR1 is SEHNR and CDR2 is FQNEAQ (reference sequence). CDR3 sequence (DNA): TGTGCCAGCAGTCGGACTAGCGGGGGAGTACGCTACGAGCAGTACTTC. Residues: CASSRTSGGVRYEQYF.

The rearrangement links TRBV28 to TRBJ1-5, with no clear D. V gave up 4 bases and J gave up 1 base, with 11 bases separating them. The CDR3 loop spans 15 amino acids. Germline-derived CDR1 and CDR2 are MDHEN and SYDVKM. The CDR3 spells CASSSTGGSNQPQHF. The CDR3 DNA reads as TGTGCCAGCAGTTCCACTGGCGGAAGCAATCAGCCCCAGCATTTT.

DNA of the CDR3: TGTGCCAGCAGTTTGGGACTAGCGGGGGGGCTCCAAGAGACCCAGTACTTC. Protein sequence: CASSLGLAGGLQETQYF. This chain connects TRBV27 to TRBJ2-5; the match to TRBD2 covers 16 bases. CDR1 and CDR2 from the germline V gene are MNHEY and SMNVEV (reference sequence). The CDR3 spans 17 residues. The V segment lost 3 bases and the J segment 1 base; nucleotides outside the gene matches: 2.

V is TRBV27 and J is TRBJ2-1, with D possibly being TRBD1 (6 bases). V lost 10 bases to trimming and J lost 5 bases, with 18 bases between them. The CDR3 is 14 residues long. Germline V CDR1 and CDR2: MNHEY, SMNVEV (reference sequence). CDR3 coding DNA: TGTGCCACCTGGTCCCGGACAGCCAACAATGAGCAGTTCTTC. This codes for CATWSRTANNEQFF.

The rearrangement links TRBV5-1 to TRBJ2-1, with D unresolved. This CDR3 region has 12 residues. Per the germline V gene, CDR1 is SGHRS and CDR2 is YFSETQ. V lost 0 bases and J lost 9, with 7 bases in between. CDR3 DNA: TGCGCCAGCAGCTTGGTGGCAGGTGAGCAGTTCTTC. This gives the protein CASSLVAGEQFF.

This sequence joins TRBV4-1 and TRBJ2-5; TRBD1 matches at 10 bases. V lost 5 bases and J lost 2; bases outside the gene matches: 2. From germline, CDR1 is MGHRA and CDR2 YSYEKL. The CDR3 extends over 14 amino acids. CDR3 sequence (DNA): TGCGCCAGCAGCTGGACAGGGGGGCAAGAGACCCAGTACTTC. Its protein product is CASSWTGGQETQYF.

The chain combines TRBV7-9 with TRBJ2-1; TRBD2 agrees at 7 bases. The CDR3 extends over 14 amino acids. From germline, CDR1 is SEHNR and CDR2 FQNEAQ (reference sequence). V was pared by 7 bases and J by 12 bases, with 15 bases of the junction left unmatched. The CDR3 bases are TGTGCCAGCACCCCGATGGGGGGGTGGGTTGGGCAGTTCTTC. It codes for CASTPMGGWVGQFF.

This chain links TRBV6-1 with TRBJ2-7, with D perhaps TRBD1 (6 bases). V was clipped by 10 bases and J by 2 bases, with 21 bases between them. CDR1 MNHNS and CDR2 SASEGT come from the germline V gene. The CDR3 covers 15 residues. Written as DNA, the CDR3 is TGTGCCATCAGAAAAAGTGCGACAGGTCCCTACGAGCAGTACTTC. Its protein is CAIRKSATGPYEQYF.

The chain couples TRBV5-5 to TRBJ2-7; 8 bases map to TRBD1. CDR3 length: 13 residues. Germline CDR1 and CDR2: SGHKS and YYEKEE (reference sequence). The junction had 4 bases not matched to a gene; V was cut back by 3 bases and J by 5 bases. CDR3 in DNA: TGTGCCAGCAGCTCATTACAGGGGGACGAGCAGTACTTC. The encoded protein is CASSSLQGDEQYF.

The rearrangement links TRBV19 to TRBJ1-1; the match to TRBD1 covers 11 bases. Germline V gene lookup returns CDR1 LNHDA and CDR2 SQIVND (reference sequence). V lost 3 bases, J lost 0 bases, and 3 bases stayed unmatched. The CDR3 contains 16 residues. The DNA of the CDR3 is TGTGCCAGTAGTATTAGGACAGGGGGCCTGAACACTGAAGCTTTCTTT. Protein product: CASSIRTGGLNTEAFF.

The rearrangement uses TRBV15 and TRBJ2-1, with 7 bases that match TRBD1. This CDR3 has 15 residues. J was trimmed by 1 base and V by 1 base; bases with no gene match: 1. In germline, CDR1 is LNHNV, CDR2 YYDKDF (reference sequence). The CDR3 DNA is TGTGCCACCAGCAGAGCCAGGGGGTCCTACAATGAGCAGTTCTTC. Translation: CATSRARGSYNEQFF.

As DNA, the CDR3 is TGTGCCAGCAGCCCCCTAGGGGAATTCTCTGGGGCCAACGTCCTGACTTTC. Translating gives CASSPLGEFSGANVLTF. The gene calls are TRBV5-5 and TRBJ2-6; D is perhaps TRBD1 (5 bases). CDR1 SGHKS and CDR2 YYEKEE come from the germline V gene (reference sequence). Trimming left V 4 bases short and J 0 bases short, with 14 bases between. The CDR3 has 17 amino acids.

The chain is built from TRBV7-6 and TRBJ2-5; D ambiguous. V lost 0 bases and J 4 bases, leaving 6 bases between the germline ends. Germline assignment: CDR1 SGHVS and CDR2 FNYEAQ. The CDR3 consists of 13 residues. CDR3 residues: CASSLATVETQYF. CDR3 DNA sequence: TGTGCCAGCAGCTTAGCTACAGTAGAGACCCAGTACTTC.

This clone was seen a handful of times. The chain uses TRBV9 and TRBJ1-2, with 7 positions matching TRBD1. After removal of 3 bases from V and 4 bases from J, the junction contained 3 bases not matched to a gene. CDR3 length equals 13 residues. CDR1 SGDLS and CDR2 YYNGEE come from the germline V gene. CDR3 bases: TGTGCCAGCAGCGCCGGGACAGTCTATGGCTACACCTTC. This gives the protein CASSAGTVYGYTF. Full variable domain (outside the CDR3, taken from reference TRBV9 and TRBJ1-2): DSGVTQTPKHLITATGQRVTLRCSPRSGDLSVYWYQQSLDQGLQFLIQYYNGEERAKGNILERFSAQQFPDLHSELNLSSLELGDSALYFCASSAGTVYGYTFGSGTRLTVV.

The chain uses TRBV7-3 and TRBJ2-3, with D possibly matching TRBD1 (6 bases). This CDR3 has 18 amino acids. V lost 2 bases, J lost 3 bases, and 21 bases lay in between. CDR1 and CDR2 from the germline V gene are SGHTA and FQGTGA. CDR3 coding DNA: TGTGCCAGCAGCTTAGCCGGACTTCCAGGGGTTCTAACAGATACGCAGTATTTT. It yields the protein CASSLAGLPGVLTDTQYF.

The table lists this clone with a count of one. The V gene is TRBV5-6, the J gene TRBJ2-6, with D tentatively TRBD2 (5 bases). CDR1 SGHDT and CDR2 YYEEEE come from the germline V gene. The CDR3 length is 14 residues. Trimming removed 2 bases at V and 2 bases at J, with 5 bases between. In DNA, the CDR3 is TGTGCCAGCAGCTTAGCGGCTGGGGCCAACGTCCTGACTTTC. This translates into CASSLAAGANVLTF.

This chain links TRBV19 with TRBJ1-1, with D possibly being TRBD1 (6 bases). The germline V and J ends were trimmed by 3 bases and 0 bases, with 11 bases remaining between them. This CDR3 region has 15 residues. CDR1 is LNHDA, CDR2 SQIVND, per germline (reference sequence). The CDR3 reads CASSMGHILNTEAFF. The CDR3 DNA follows: TGTGCCAGTAGTATGGGACACATCTTGAACACTGAAGCTTTCTTT. The complete variable domain, with remaining parts taken from reference TRBV19 and TRBJ1-1, reads DGGITQSPKYLFRKEGQNVTLSCEQNLNHDAMYWYRQDPGQGLRLIYYSQIVNDFQKGDIAEGYSVSREKKESFPLTVTSAQKNPTAFYLCASSMGHILNTEAFFGQGTRLTVV.

This rearrangement joins TRBV9 to TRBJ2-7; D ambiguous. The ends were cut back, 3 bases at V and 3 bases at J, with 16 bases in the middle. CDR1 SGDLS and CDR2 YYNGEE come from the germline V gene. This CDR3 contains 15 residues. DNA of the CDR3: TGTGCCAGCAGCGAGACGCCAGGAACCGACTACGAGCAGTACTTC. Amino acids: CASSETPGTDYEQYF.

V usage is TRBV6-1 and J usage is TRBJ2-3; TRBD2 agrees at 10 bases. V lost 2 bases and J lost 6; bases outside the gene matches: 5. CDR1 and CDR2 (germline): MNHNS, SASEGT. This CDR3 has 15 residues. CDR3 region: CASSESSGGPDTQYF. DNA for the CDR3: TGTGCCAGCAGTGAATCTAGCGGGGGACCCGATACGCAGTATTTT.

The CDR3: CASSQDSSGGESSYEQYF. CDR3 sequence (DNA): TGCGCCAGCAGCCAAGATTCTAGCGGGGGGGAGAGCTCCTACGAGCAGTACTTC. This rearrangement joins TRBV4-3 to TRBJ2-7; TRBD2 matches 12 bases. The V gene end was trimmed by 0 bases and the J gene end by 0 bases; junction bases not matched to a gene: 6. This CDR3 region has 18 residues. From germline, CDR1 is LGHNA and CDR2 YSLEER.

The gene calls are TRBV27 and TRBJ2-6; a possible D gene is TRBD1 (5 bases). Germline CDR1 reads MNHEY; CDR2 reads SMNVEV (reference sequence). This CDR3 region has 18 residues. The V gene lost 0 bases and the J gene lost 0 bases, with 12 bases spanning the gap. The CDR3 reads CASSLSVGAGSGANVLTF. CDR3 sequence (DNA): TGTGCCAGCAGTTTATCAGTAGGGGCCGGCTCTGGGGCCAACGTCCTGACTTTC.

The J gene is TRBJ2-7, the V gene TRBV5-1; 8 bases align to TRBD1. The CDR3 runs to 14 residues. V was clipped by 3 bases and J by 2 bases; unmatched bases: 4. CDR1 is SGHRS and CDR2 is YFSETQ in the germline V gene. The CDR3: CASSSTGDPYEQYF. In DNA form, the CDR3 reads TGCGCCAGCAGCTCGACAGGGGACCCCTACGAGCAGTACTTC.

The genes are TRBV10-2 and TRBJ1-2, with 9 positions matching TRBD1. CDR1 is WSHSY, CDR2 SAAADI, per germline. The CDR3 length is 16 residues. The ends lost 0 bases at V and 0 bases at J; junction bases unmatched: 2. DNA for the CDR3: TGCGCCAGCAGTGAGTCCGGGACAGGGACTAACTATGGCTACACCTTC. It specifies CASSESGTGTNYGYTF.

The chain uses TRBV4-2 and TRBJ2-2, with 13 positions matching TRBD2. This CDR3 spans 18 amino acids. The trim removed 3 bases at V and 0 bases at J, leaving 4 bases unmatched. From germline, CDR1 is LGHNA and CDR2 YNFKEQ. The CDR3 sequence is CASSHLTSGGSNTGELFF. The CDR3 region has the DNA TGTGCCAGCAGCCATTTGACTAGCGGGGGGTCGAACACCGGGGAGCTGTTTTTT.

V is TRBV28 and J is TRBJ1-1; 7 nucleotides match TRBD1. The CDR3 length is 14 residues. The germline CDR1 and CDR2 sequences are MDHEN and SYDVKM. The ends lost 3 bases at V and 8 bases at J; junction bases unmatched: 9. CDR3 amino acids: CASSFIPGQEEAFF. The CDR3 nucleotides read TGTGCCAGCAGTTTCATACCAGGACAGGAGGAAGCTTTCTTT.

The genes are TRBV4-1 and TRBJ2-2; 9 bases are shared with TRBD2. V shed 0 bases, J shed 4 bases, and the junction held 6 bases outside the gene matches. Germline V gene lookup returns CDR1 MGHRA and CDR2 YSYEKL. The CDR3 spans 17 residues. DNA for the CDR3: TGCGCCAGCAGCCAAGACACCAGCGGGGGGTTCACCGGGGAGCTGTTTTTT. Its protein product is CASSQDTSGGFTGELFF.

This chain joins TRBV27 and TRBJ2-1; perhaps TRBD2 as D (7 bases). V lost 5 bases and J lost 6, with 17 bases in between. This CDR3 is built from 15 residues. Germline V gives CDR1 MNHEY, CDR2 SMNVEV (reference sequence). CDR3 coding DNA: TGTGCCAGCAGTCCCGAAGGGGGGGGGCCCAATGAGCAGTTCTTC. Translating gives CASSPEGGGPNEQFF.